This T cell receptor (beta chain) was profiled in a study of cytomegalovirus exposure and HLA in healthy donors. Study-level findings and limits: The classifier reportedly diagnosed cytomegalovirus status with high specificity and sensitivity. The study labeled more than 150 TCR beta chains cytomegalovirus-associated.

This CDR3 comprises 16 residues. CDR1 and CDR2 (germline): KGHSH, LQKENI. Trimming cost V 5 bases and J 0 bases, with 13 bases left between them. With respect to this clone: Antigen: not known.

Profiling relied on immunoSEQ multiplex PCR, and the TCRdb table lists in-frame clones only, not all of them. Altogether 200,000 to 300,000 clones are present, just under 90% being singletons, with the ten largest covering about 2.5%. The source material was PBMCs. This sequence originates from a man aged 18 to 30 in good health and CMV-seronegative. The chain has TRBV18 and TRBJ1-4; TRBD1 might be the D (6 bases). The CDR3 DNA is TGTGCCAGCTCATCGACAGGCCTAGCAACTAATGAAAAACTGTTTTTT. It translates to CASSSTGLATNEKLFF. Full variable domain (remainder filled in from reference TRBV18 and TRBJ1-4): NAGVMQNPRHLVRRRGQEARLRCSPMKGHSHVYWYRQLPEEGLKFMVYLQKENIIDESGMPKERFSAEFPKEGPSILRIQQVVRGDSAAYFCASSSTGLATNEKLFFGSGTQLSVL.